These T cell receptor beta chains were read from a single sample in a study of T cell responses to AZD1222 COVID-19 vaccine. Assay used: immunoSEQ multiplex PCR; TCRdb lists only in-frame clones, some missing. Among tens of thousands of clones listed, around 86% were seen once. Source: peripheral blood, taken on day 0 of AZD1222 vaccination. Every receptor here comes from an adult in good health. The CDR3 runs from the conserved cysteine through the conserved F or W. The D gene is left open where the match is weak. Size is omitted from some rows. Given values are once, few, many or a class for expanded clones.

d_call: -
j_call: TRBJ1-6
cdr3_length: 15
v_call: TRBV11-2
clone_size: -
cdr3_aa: CASSLGNSYNSPLHF

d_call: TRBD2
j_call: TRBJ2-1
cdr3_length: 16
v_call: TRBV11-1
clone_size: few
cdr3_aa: CASSFLPSGGQDEQFF

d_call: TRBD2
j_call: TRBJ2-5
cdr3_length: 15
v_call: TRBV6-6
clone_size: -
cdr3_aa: CATQGLAGARGTQYF

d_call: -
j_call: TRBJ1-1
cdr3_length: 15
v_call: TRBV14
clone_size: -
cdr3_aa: CASSQLSLANTEAFF

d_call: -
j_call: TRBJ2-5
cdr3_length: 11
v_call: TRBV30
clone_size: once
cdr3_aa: CAWSAAETQYF

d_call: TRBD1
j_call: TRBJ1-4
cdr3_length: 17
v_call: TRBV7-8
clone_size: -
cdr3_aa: CASSLVTGRGANEKLFF

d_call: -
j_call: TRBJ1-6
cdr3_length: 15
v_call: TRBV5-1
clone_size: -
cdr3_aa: CASSWGHLNNSPLHF

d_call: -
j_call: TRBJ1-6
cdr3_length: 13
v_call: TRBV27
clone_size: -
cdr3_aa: CASYRTPNSPLHF

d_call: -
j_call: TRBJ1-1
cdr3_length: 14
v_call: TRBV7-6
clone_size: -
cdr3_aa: CASSLGTEITEAFF

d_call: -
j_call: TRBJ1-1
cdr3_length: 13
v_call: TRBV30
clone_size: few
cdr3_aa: CAWSVGGQAEAFF

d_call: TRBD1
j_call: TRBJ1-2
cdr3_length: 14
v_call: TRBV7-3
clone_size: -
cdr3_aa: CASSFNGRQGSYTF

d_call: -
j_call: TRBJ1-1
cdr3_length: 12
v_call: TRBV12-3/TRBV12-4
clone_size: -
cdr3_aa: CASSTLNTEAFF

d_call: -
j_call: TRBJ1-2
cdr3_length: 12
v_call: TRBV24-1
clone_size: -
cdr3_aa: CATSDLGGGYTF

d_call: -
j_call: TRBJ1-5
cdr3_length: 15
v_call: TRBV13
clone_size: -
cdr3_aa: CASSLRPSRGEPQHF

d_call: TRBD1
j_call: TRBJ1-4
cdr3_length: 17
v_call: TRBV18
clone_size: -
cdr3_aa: CASSPRAGQGSNEKLFF

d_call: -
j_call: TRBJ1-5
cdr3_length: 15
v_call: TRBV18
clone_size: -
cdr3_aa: CASSPVDSSNQPQHF

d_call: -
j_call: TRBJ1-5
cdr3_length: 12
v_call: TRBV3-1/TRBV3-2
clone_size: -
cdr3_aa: CASSQRGQPQHF

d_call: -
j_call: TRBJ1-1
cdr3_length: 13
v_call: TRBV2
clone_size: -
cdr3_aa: CASSGTRDTEAFF

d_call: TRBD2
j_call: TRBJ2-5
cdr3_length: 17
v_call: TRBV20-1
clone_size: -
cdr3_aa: CSASGGLARRTQETQYF

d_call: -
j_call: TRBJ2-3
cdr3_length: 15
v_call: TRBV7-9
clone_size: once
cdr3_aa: CASSPPSRGADTQYF

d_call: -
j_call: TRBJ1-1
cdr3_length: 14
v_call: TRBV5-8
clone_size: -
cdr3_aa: CASSAGYGDTEAFF

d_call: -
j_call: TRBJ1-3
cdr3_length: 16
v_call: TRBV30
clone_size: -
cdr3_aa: CAWSVLGGTLGNTIYF

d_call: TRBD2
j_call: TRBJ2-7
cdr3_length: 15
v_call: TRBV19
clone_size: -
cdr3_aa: CASSIAFTQGGRQYF

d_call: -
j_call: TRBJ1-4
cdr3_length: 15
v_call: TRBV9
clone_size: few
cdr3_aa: CASSPLGGPNEKLFF

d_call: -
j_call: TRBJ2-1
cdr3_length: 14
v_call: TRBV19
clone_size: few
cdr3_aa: CASSMGSSYNEQFF

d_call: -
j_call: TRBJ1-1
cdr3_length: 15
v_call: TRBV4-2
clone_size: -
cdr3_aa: CASSQDLDPNTEAFF

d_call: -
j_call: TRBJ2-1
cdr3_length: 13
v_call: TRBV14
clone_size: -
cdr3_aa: CASSQGGWVEQFF

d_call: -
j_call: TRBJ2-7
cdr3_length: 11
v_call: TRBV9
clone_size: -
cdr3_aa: CASSPTGEQYF

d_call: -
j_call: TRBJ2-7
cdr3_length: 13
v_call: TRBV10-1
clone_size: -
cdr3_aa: CASSAAGRDEQYF

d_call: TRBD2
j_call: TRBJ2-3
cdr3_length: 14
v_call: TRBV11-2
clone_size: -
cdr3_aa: CASSLGLAADTQYF

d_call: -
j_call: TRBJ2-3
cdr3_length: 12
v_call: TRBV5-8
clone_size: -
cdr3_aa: CASSFTADTQYF